The T cell receptor (beta chain) described here comes from a study of response to subunit inactivated influenza vaccine. Study-wide results and caveats: The authors proposed limited new T cell recruitment per seasonal influenza vaccination.

TCRdb called the RT-PCR reads again in MiXCR, with one record for every CDR3 protein. The profile shows approximately 730,000 distinct CDR3 sequences, roughly 14% of them singletons. Germline assignment: CDR1 LGHDT and CDR2 YNNKEL (reference sequence). CDR3 length: 15 residues. The V and J ends lost 4 bases and 5 bases respectively, with 15 bases between them. Of note for this clonotype: No antigen is known for it.

This chain links TRBV3-1 with TRBJ2-1; a possible D gene is TRBD2 (7 bases). This TCR came from a man aged 45-65 years who received an inactivated influenza vaccine. The material sequenced was PBMCs from blood, taken approximately 15 days before vaccination. This chain's CDR3 is CASSPMGGGHNEQFF. In DNA, the CDR3 is TGTGCCAGCAGCCCAATGGGAGGGGGACACAATGAGCAGTTCTTC.